A single T cell receptor (beta chain) is shown here with its context. This CDR3 is built from 15 residues. CDR1 is LGHNA, CDR2 YSLEER, per germline. With V trimmed by 0 bases and J by 6 bases, 5 bases remained unmatched. The data were obtained in a study of blood T cell repertoires in COVID-19. On the study more broadly: The samples span acute and convalescent COVID-19 from the United States, Italy and Spain. Nucleic acid was either cDNA or gDNA, and it came from T cells, B-cell-depleted T cells, or PBMCs.

Generated by immunoSEQ multiplex PCR, the TCRdb table keeps only in-frame clones and is missing some. The table shows about 61,000 clones, with about 90% occurring only once. This sequence was found in a man in his 60s with acute or convalescent COVID-19. This rearrangement joins TRBV4-3 to TRBJ1-5, with TRBD1 matching over 7 bases. The sequencing sample was made of peripheral blood. The CDR3 here is CASSQETGLRQPQHF. The CDR3 bases are TGCGCCAGCAGCCAAGAGACAGGGTTGCGTCAGCCCCAGCATTTT.